This entry concerns a single T cell receptor (beta chain). This clone was observed a handful of times. Its antigen is still unknown. Base qualities were left out, and no much larger clone turns up one base away. V is clipped by 1 base and J by 1 base, and the sequence between their germline boundaries is 13 bases long. The germline V gene specifies SGHTA as CDR1 and FQGNSA as CDR2. The CDR3 has 17 amino acids, counting the end cysteine and phenylalanine. Just CDR3 DNA is preserved here, 51 bases in frame from base 1. For deep sequencing, each PBMC sample was run in six replicates, with libraries mostly built from about 510 ng of input genomic DNA. The immunoSEQ hsTCRbeta kit was used to prepare TCRbeta libraries according to the manufacturer's instructions. An Illumina NovaSeq 6000 S4 flow cell was used to sequence the final libraries, which had first been combined to 3 nM. The study's processing was this. Raw data preprocessing and quality control were performed with the immunoSEQ Analyzer. The analysis was restricted to productive rearrangements, with each unique CDR3 amino acid sequence defining a clonotype. Repertoire clonality was estimated as the Gini-Simpson index, which was calculated using the R package tcR. Student's t test was used to compare Gini indices, and Pearson correlation was used to assess associations with tumor size change. Here the immuneACCESS table is served through TCRdb, limited to in-frame sequences with V and J called. Missing clones are a known gap in these copies; in checked studies unresolved V genes cover under half, and the rest lacks a known reason. That table furnishes V, J and clone size, whereas the DNA furnished D and trimming. In all, the sample holds about 14,000 clones, and around 75% of those were seen once. The top ten clones comprise roughly 3% of the sample.

The source of the sample is a study of neoadjuvant anti-PD-1 for oral cavity cancer (dated by TCRdb to the early 2020s). Regarding the complete study: Patients mostly received three to four biweekly doses of nivolumab at 3 mg/kg before curative-intent surgical resection. Patients without progression received a fourth nivolumab dose around day 43 and underwent definitive surgical resection on days 50-56. Under RECIST 1.1, a patient counted as a responder if showing complete response, partial response or stable disease, and as a non-responder if showing progression. The parent correlative cohort included roughly 13 patients, with an approximately 35% response rate.

In light of the paper, this sample's time point label describes: before neoadjuvant nivolumab. Patients had been newly diagnosed with stage II-IVA oral cavity squamous cell carcinoma, and no prior systemic or radiation treatment had been given to the patients. The cohort consisted of patients with HPV-negative, locally advanced oral cavity squamous cell carcinoma. No culture maintenance or expansion was done, as the peripheral blood mononuclear cells went straight to analysis. Samples were obtained from a longitudinal correlative study of a single-arm phase II trial of neoadjuvant nivolumab in oral cavity squamous cell carcinoma. Subject-matched pre- and post-treatment PBMCs and tumors from three responders and three non-responders underwent genomic DNA-based TCRbeta sequencing. Peripheral blood mononuclear cells were drawn once before nivolumab treatment and a second time after treatment, when surgery took place. Genomic DNA was isolated from PBMCs using the Maxwell RSC DNA from Cells kit.

Points the paper makes about the study in general: Only three patients per response group were included in the TCR analyses, and the authors called for validation in larger cohorts. After neoadjuvant nivolumab, significantly higher T cell clonality (Gini index) was found within PBMCs in non-responders than in responders. Higher pretreatment blood Treg/Th17 ratios correlated with higher pretreatment blood TCRbeta clonality and lower post-treatment tumor TCRbeta clonality.

The sample here was PBMCs, taken before nivolumab (anti-PD-1) treatment. The receptor was derived from a person between 40 and 85 years old with oral cavity squamous cell carcinoma. The V and J segments used are TRBV7-2 and TRBJ2-2; no D gene can be assigned with confidence. The sequence in DNA is TGTGCCAGCAGCTTAGAAGGCGAAGGCGGGAACACCGGGGAGCTGTTTTTT. Its translation is CASSLEGEGGNTGELFF.